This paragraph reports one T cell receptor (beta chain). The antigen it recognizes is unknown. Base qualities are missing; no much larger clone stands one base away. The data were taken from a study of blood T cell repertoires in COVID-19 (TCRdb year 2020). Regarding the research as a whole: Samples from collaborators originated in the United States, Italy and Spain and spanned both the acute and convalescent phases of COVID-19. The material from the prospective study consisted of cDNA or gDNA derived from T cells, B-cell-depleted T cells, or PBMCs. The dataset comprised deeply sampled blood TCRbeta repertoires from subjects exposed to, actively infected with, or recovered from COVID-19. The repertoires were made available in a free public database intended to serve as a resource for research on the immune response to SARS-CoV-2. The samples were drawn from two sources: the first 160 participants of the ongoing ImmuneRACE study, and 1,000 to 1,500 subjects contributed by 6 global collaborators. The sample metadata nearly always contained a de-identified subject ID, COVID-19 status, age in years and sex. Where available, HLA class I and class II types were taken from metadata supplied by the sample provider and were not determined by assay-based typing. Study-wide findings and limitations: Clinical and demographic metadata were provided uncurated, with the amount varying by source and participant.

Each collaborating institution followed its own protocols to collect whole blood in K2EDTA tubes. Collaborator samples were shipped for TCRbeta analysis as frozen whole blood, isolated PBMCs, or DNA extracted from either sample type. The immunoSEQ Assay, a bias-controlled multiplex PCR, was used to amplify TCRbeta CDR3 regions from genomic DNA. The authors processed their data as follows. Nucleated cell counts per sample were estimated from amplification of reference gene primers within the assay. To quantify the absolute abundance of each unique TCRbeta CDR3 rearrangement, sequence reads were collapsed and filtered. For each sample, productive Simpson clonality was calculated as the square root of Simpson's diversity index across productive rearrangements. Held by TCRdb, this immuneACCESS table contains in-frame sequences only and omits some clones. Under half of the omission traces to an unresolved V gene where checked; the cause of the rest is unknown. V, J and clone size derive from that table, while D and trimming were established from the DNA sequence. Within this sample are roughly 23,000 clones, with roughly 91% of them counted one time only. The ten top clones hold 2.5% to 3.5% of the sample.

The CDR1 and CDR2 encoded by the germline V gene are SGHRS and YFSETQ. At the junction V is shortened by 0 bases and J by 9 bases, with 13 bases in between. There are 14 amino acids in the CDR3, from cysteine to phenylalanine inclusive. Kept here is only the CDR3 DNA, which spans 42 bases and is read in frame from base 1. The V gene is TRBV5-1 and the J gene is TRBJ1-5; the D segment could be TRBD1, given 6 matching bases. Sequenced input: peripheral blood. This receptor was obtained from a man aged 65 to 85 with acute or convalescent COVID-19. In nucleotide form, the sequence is TGCGCCAGCAGCTTGGAGGCAGGGGTTACGCCCCAGCATTTT. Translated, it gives CASSLEAGVTPQHF.